Following are 8 T cell receptor beta chains from one sample sequenced in a study of T cell clones after liver transplantation. Some clones are missing from TCRdb's copy, which holds only in-frame ones; the method was immunoSEQ multiplex PCR. The sample has under 150,000 clones, 90% seen once. Here the sequenced sample was CD4+ T cells from blood, taken 12 months after liver transplant. Receptors originate from a human patient who received a liver transplant. Some T cells may originate from the graft donor.

The chain carries TRBV11-2 and TRBJ2-5, with 9 bases identical to TRBD1. Germline CDR1 reads SGHAT; CDR2 reads FQNNGV. V lost 2 bases and J lost 4; bases outside the gene matches: 8. The CDR3 runs to 16 residues. Here the CDR3 DNA reads TGTGCCAGCAGCTTATCAACAGGGGGCAGGGGAGAGACCCAGTACTTC. Translated, it gives CASSLSTGGRGETQYF.

The genes are TRBV7-9 and TRBJ1-5; 7 nucleotides agree with TRBD1. The CDR3 covers 16 residues. Losses at the gene ends were 1 base for V and 2 bases for J; bases not matched to a gene: 5. Per germline, CDR1 SEHNR and CDR2 FQNEAQ (reference sequence). The CDR3 DNA is TGTGCCAGCAGCTTAGATGTTGGACAGGGCAATCAGCCCCAGCATTTT. It is translated as CASSLDVGQGNQPQHF. Drawing the rest from reference TRBV7-9 and TRBJ1-5, the complete variable domain is DTGVSQNPRHKITKRGQNVTFRCDPISEHNRLYWYRQTLGQGPEFLTYFQNEAQLEKSRLLSDRFSAERPKGSFSTLEIQRTEQGDSAMYLCASSLDVGQGNQPQHFGDGTRLSIL.

This rearrangement joins TRBV6-1 to TRBJ2-7; 13 bases are shared with TRBD2. V dropped 3 bases and J dropped 4; count of bases not matched to a gene: 6. The CDR3 totals 16 residues. The V gene's germline CDR1 is MNHNS and CDR2 SASEGT. The CDR3 DNA sequence: TGTGCCAGCAGTGACCAAACTAGCGGGAGGGCGTACGAGCAGTACTTC. Protein sequence: CASSDQTSGRAYEQYF.

The rearrangement links TRBV7-9 to TRBJ1-3; perhaps TRBD1 as D (6 bases). Germline CDR1 and CDR2: SEHNR and FQNEAQ (reference sequence). Trimming removed 1 base from V and 0 bases from J, with 16 bases in between. The CDR3 contains 18 residues. The CDR3 DNA is TGTGCCAGCAGCTTAGGATCAGGGACATTTTTCTCTGGAAACACCATATATTTT. Translating it yields CASSLGSGTFFSGNTIYF.

This clone appeared a single time. The CDR3 DNA follows: TGCGCCAGCAGCTTGGCGGGCAGGGAAGAGACCCAGTACTTC. This codes for CASSLAGREETQYF. This chain uses TRBV5-1 with TRBJ2-5; D is possibly TRBD1 (5 bases). This CDR3 is built from 14 residues. Trimming removed 0 bases at V and 3 bases at J, with 9 bases between. CDR1 is SGHRS, CDR2 YFSETQ, per germline.

This rearrangement joins TRBV20-1 to TRBJ2-1; D possibly corresponds to TRBD1 (5 bases). Trimming stripped 1 base from V and 14 bases from J, with 12 bases between. Germline-derived CDR1 and CDR2 are DFQATT and SNEGSKA (reference sequence). The CDR3 is made up of 11 amino acids. In DNA, the CDR3 is TGCAGTGCTAGAGTAGGGGTAACCAAGTTCTTC. Its translation is CSARVGVTKFF.

The chain recombines TRBV5-1 with TRBJ2-1, with 9 nucleotides matching TRBD2. Losses at the gene ends were 0 bases for V and 4 bases for J; bases not matched to a gene: 5. The CDR3 runs to 16 residues. Germline values: CDR1 SGHRS, CDR2 YFSETQ. The CDR3 DNA is TGCGCCAGCAGCTTGGCGGCTAGCGGGACATACAATGAGCAGTTCTTC. This encodes CASSLAASGTYNEQFF.

The chain has TRBV5-1 and TRBJ2-1; D unresolved. This CDR3 has 14 amino acids. Trimming removed 0 bases from V and 6 bases from J, with 10 bases in between. Germline CDR1 SGHRS, CDR2 YFSETQ. DNA of the CDR3: TGCGCCAGCAGCTTGGGGGGAAACTCCAATGAGCAGTTCTTC. Amino acids: CASSLGGNSNEQFF. The entire variable domain, with the rest obtained from reference TRBV5-1 and TRBJ2-1, is as follows: KAGVTQTPRYLIKTRGQQVTLSCSPISGHRSVSWYQQTPGQGLQFLFEYFSETQRNKGNFPGRFSGRQFSNSRSEMNVSTLELGDSALYLCASSLGGNSNEQFFGPGTRLTVL.